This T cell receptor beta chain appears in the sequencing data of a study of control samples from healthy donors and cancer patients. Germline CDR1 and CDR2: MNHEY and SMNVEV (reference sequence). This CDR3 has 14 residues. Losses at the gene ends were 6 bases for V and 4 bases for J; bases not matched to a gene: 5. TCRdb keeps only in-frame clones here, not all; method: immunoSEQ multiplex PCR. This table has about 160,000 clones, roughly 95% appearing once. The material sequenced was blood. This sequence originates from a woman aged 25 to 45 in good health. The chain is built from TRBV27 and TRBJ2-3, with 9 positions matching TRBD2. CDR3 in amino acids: CASRPRTSADTQYF. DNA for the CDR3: TGTGCCAGCAGGCCCAGGACTAGCGCAGATACGCAGTATTTT.